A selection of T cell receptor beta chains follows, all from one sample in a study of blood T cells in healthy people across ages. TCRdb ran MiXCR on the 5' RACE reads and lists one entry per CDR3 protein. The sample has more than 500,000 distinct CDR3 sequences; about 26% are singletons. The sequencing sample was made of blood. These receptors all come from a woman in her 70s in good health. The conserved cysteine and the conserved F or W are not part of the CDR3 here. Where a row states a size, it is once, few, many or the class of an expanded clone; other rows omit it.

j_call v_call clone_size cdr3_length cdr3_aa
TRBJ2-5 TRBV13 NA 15 ASSLDLTGTGRETQY
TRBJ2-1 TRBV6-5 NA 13 ASSYSESSGNEQF
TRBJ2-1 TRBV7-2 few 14 ASSLAGASGNNEQF
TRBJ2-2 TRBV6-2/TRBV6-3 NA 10 ASGGEVGELF
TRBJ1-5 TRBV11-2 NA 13 ASSLDLGVNQPQH
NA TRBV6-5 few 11 ASTYPGSHEQY
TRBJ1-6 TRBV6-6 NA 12 ASSYAPRTAPLH
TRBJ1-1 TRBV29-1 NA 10 SGDGFNTEAF
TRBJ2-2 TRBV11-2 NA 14 ASSPRRGGNTGELF
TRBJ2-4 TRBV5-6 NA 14 ASSLMGQGFTNIQY
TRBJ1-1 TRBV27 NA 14 ATWGQDSLKNTEAF
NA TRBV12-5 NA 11 VSGFAGQKTQY
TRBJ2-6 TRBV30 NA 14 AFPALPEKGANVLT
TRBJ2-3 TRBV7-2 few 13 ASSLFQASTDTQY
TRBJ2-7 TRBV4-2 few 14 ASSQEGGQAPYEQY
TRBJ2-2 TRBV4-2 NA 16 ASSQATSGGGQSGELF
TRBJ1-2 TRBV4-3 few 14 ASSQDTTGLPYGYT
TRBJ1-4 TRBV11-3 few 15 ASSTRRWGATNEKLF
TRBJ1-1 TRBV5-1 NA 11 ASGSNGNTEAF
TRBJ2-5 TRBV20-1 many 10 SGRGGQETQY
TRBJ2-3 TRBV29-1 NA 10 SVEFSADTQY
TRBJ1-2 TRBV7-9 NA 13 ASRPSGTGGDGYT
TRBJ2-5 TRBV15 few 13 ATSRDRGQQETQY
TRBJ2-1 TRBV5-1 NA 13 ASSSGLAGVNEQF
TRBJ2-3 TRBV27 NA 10 ASSPNTDTRY
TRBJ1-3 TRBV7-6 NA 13 ASSRDARSGNTIY
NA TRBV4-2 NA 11 ASSQEGLGTQY